This TCR beta chain was obtained from a study of blood T cell repertoires in COVID-19. Germline V gene sequence: CDR1 LGHNT, CDR2 FRNRAP. The length of the CDR3 is 12 residues. The ends lost 10 bases at V and 8 bases at J; junction bases unmatched: 8. Sequenced by immunoSEQ multiplex PCR; TCRdb stores in-frame clones only, minus some. The sample records about 150,000 clones, roughly 84% being singletons. Sequencing input: peripheral blood. J is TRBJ1-2 and V is TRBV12-5, with 9 bases matching TRBD1. The clonotype originates from a human donor in a cohort sampled during active COVID-19. DNA of the CDR3: TGTGCTATTAATACAGGGGGCGCGGGCTACACCTTC. Protein sequence: CAINTGGAGYTF. The variable domain in full, with the rest retrieved from reference TRBV12-5 and TRBJ1-2, is DARVTQTPRHKVTEMGQEVTMRCQPILGHNTVFWYRQTMMQGLELLAYFRNRAPLDDSGMPKDRFSAEMPDATLATLKIQPSEPRDSAVYFCAINTGGAGYTFGSGTRLTVV.